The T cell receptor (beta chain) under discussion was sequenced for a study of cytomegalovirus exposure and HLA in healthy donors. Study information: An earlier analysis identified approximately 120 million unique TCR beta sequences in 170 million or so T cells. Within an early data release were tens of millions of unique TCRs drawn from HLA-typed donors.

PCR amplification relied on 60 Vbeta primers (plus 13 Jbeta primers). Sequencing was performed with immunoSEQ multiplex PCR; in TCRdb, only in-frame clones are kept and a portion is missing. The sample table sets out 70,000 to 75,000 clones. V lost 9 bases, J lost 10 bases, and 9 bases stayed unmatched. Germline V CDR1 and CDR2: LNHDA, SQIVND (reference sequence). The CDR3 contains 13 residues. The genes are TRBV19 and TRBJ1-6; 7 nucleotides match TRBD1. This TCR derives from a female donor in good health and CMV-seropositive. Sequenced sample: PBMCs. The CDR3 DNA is TGTGCCAGCGGTCAGGGGGTTATCTCACCCCTCCACTTT. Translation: CASGQGVISPLHF.